The entry that follows covers one T cell receptor beta chain sequence. Antigen: not known. The data derive from a study of cytomegalovirus exposure and HLA in healthy donors. Study-wide findings and caveats: Information on immune exposure was restricted to one variable (CMV serostatus). 87-base-pair reads could not separate some V segments, including TRBV6-2 and TRBV6-3.

Though probably carrying unrecorded immune exposures, donors were nominally healthy at sampling. This CDR3 region has 15 residues. V lost 2 bases, J lost 8 bases, and 6 bases stayed unmatched. Germline assignment: CDR1 MDHEN and CDR2 SYDVKM. PCR primers comprised 60 Vbeta and 13 Jbeta primers. In the original processing: Later reanalysis found approximately 80 million unique TCR beta chains, about 11 million of them shared. Measured with immunoSEQ multiplex PCR; TCRdb has only the in-frame clones, and not every one. The V and J calls and clone size were taken over from that table, and D and trimming were inferred from the DNA. The sample has roughly 150,000 clones; over 75% are singletons.

The TCR originated in a young man in good health and CMV-seropositive. The chain uses TRBV28 and TRBJ1-6, with TRBD1 matching over 7 bases. The sample was PBMCs. The CDR3 reads CASSLRDRVYSPLHF. The CDR3, as DNA: TGTGCCAGCAGTTTAAGGGACAGAGTCTATTCACCCCTCCACTTT.